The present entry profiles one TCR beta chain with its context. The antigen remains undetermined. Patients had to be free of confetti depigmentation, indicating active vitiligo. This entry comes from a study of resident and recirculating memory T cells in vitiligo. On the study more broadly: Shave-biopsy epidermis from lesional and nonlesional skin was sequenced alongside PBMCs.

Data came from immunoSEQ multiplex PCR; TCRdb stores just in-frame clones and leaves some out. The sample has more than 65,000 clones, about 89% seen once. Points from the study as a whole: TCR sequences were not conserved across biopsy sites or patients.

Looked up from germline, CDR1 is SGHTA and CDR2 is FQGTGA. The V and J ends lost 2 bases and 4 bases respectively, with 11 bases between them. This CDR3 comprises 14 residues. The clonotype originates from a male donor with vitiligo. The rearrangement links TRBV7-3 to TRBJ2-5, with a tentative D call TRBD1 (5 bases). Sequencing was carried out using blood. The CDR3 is CASSLHGAVETQYF. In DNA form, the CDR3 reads TGTGCCAGCAGCTTACATGGGGCCGTAGAGACCCAGTACTTC.